Sequencing of this T cell receptor (beta chain) was carried out in a study of neurological immune-mediated disorders. This clonotype turned up a few times. TCRdb reprocessed the 5' RACE reads via MiXCR and lists one record per CDR3 protein. The sample holds roughly 27,000 distinct CDR3 sequences, more than 2% seen once. Trimming removed 5 bases at V and 3 bases at J, with 8 bases between. The CDR3 consists of 12 residues. Per the germline V gene, CDR1 is KGHSH and CDR2 is LQKENI. The sequence derives from a woman in her 50s with multiple sclerosis. The sequencing input was PBMCs. This rearrangement joins TRBV18 to TRBJ2-7, with D perhaps matching TRBD1 (6 bases). This CDR3 reads CASSGDNYEQYF. DNA for the CDR3: TGTGCCAGCTCAGGGGACAACTACGAGCAGTACTTC.